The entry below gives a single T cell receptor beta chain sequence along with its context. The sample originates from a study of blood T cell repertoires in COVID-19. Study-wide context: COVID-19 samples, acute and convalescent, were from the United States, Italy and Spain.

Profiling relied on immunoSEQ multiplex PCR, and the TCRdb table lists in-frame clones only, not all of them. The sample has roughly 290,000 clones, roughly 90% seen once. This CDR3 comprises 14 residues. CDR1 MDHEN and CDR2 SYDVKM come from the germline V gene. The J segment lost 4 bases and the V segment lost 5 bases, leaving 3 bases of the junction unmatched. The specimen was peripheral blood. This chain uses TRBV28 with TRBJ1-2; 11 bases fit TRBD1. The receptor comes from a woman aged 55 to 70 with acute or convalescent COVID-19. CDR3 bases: TGTGCCAGCAGTCAAGGACAGGGGGCCTATGGCTACACCTTC. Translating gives CASSQGQGAYGYTF.